The TCR beta chain described here comes from a study of shared clonotypes between healthy human individuals. The CDR3 runs to 14 residues. The germline CDR1 and CDR2 sequences are ENHRY and SYGVKD. V dropped 3 bases and J dropped 4 bases, with 11 bases sitting between them. Study outcomes and limitations: Non-shared clonotypes had lower generation probabilities than clonotypes shared by all four sorted-subset donors. Tissue TCR repertoires likely differ from these blood-only repertoires. On the whole, naive subsets had larger estimated richness than memory subsets had.

Notes on this clone: Antigen unknown.

Template for every sorted-subset replicate PCR totaled about 200 ng DNA, some 30,000 T cell genomes. Method: immunoSEQ multiplex PCR; TCRdb's copy keeps in-frame clones and lacks some. The sample has about 1.5 million clones; around 95% are singletons. This TCR came from a man between 25 and 39 years old in good health. Sequencing was done on a sample of naive CD4+ T cells sorted from blood. The sample's subset: CD45RA+ positively selected. The rearrangement joins TRBV10-3 to TRBJ2-3; unclear D gene. CDR3 sequence reads: CAISDPKGADTQYF. CDR3 nucleotide sequence: TGTGCCATCAGTGACCCAAAGGGCGCAGATACGCAGTATTTT.